Listed below are T cell receptor beta chains from one sample, sequenced in a study of T cells in Graves' hyperthyroidism and ophthalmopathy. Using its own MiXCR run on the multiplex PCR reads, TCRdb lists one record per CDR3 protein. The profile shows 600,000 or so distinct CDR3 sequences, 15% to 20% of them singletons. Sequences were obtained from blood. Source of these receptors: a woman under 40 with Graves' hyperthyroidism. The CDR3 runs from the conserved cysteine through the conserved F or W. The order of the fields is V gene, CDR3 length, D gene, J gene, clone size, CDR3 DNA, CDR3 protein. D genes are given only for firm matches. Only some rows state a clone size, as once, few, many or a class for expanded clones.

>TRBV9|18|TRBD2|TRBJ2-3|.
TGTGCCAGCAGCCCCCACCCGGGAGCGGGAGTTCTTCCAGATACGCAGTATTTT
CASSPHPGAGVLPDTQYF
>TRBV7-3|12|.|TRBJ2-1|many
TGTGCCAGCAGCTCGACAGTGAATGAGCAGTTCTTC
CASSSTVNEQFF
>TRBV7-9|14|.|TRBJ2-2|few
TGTGCCAGCAACCCCCGGGGGAACACCGGGGAGCTGTTTTTT
CASNPRGNTGELFF
>TRBV6-2/TRBV6-3|11|.|TRBJ1-5|.
TGTGCCAGCAGGCCAAATCAGCCCCAGCATTTT
CASRPNQPQHF
>TRBV11-3|16|TRBD2|TRBJ2-1|many
TGTGCCAGCAGCCCTACCGGGACTAGCGGCTACAATGAGCAGTTCTTC
CASSPTGTSGYNEQFF
>TRBV28|15|.|TRBJ2-2|many
TGTGCCAGCCAACTAACAGGGTCAGACACCGGGGAGCTGTTTTTT
CASQLTGSDTGELFF
>TRBV7-8|17|.|TRBJ2-7|.
TGTGCCAGCAGCCATCCTAACGGCGCCGGGGATGATTACGAGCAGTACTTC
CASSHPNGAGDDYEQYF
>TRBV7-9|17|TRBD2|TRBJ2-7|.
TGTGCCAGCAGCCCAGGGGCTAGCGGGAGGGCCCCCTACGAGCAGTACTTC
CASSPGASGRAPYEQYF
>TRBV7-8|15|.|TRBJ1-4|.
TGTGCCAGCAGCCTGCAGAGGGGGGCGCCCGGAAAACTGTTTTTT
CASSLQRGAPGKLFF
>TRBV5-1|15|.|TRBJ2-3|many
TGCGCCAGCAGCTTGACCGTACTAGAAACAGATACGCAGTATTTT
CASSLTVLETDTQYF
>TRBV7-2|13|.|TRBJ1-2|many
TGTGCCAGCAGCTTAGTCGGGGGGCGCGGCTACACCTTC
CASSLVGGRGYTF
>TRBV7-6|18|TRBD2|TRBJ2-3|many
TGTGCCAGCAGCTTACTAGCGGGAGGGCCTCGGGTTACAGATACGCAGTATTTT
CASSLLAGGPRVTDTQYF
>TRBV6-1|19|TRBD2|TRBJ2-2|.
TGTGCCAGCAGCGTATCCGGGGTTAGCGGGAGGGTAGACACCGGGGAGCTGTTTTTT
CASSVSGVSGRVDTGELFF
>TRBV12-5|13|.|TRBJ1-1|few
TGTGCTAGTGGGTTGGGGGGGGCGACTGAAGCTTTCTTT
CASGLGGATEAFF
>TRBV20-1|13|.|TRBJ2-1|many
TGCAGTGCTAGAGATCCAAGGGTCGATGAGCAGTTCTTC
CSARDPRVDEQFF
>TRBV30|12|.|TRBJ1-2|.
TGTGCCTGGAGTCCGGGCATCTATGGCTACACCTTC
CAWSPGIYGYTF
>TRBV28|16|.|TRBJ2-5|many
TGTGCCAGCAGTCGACGCCAGGGGTGGGGGGGGGAGACCCAGTACTTC
CASSRRQGWGGETQYF
>TRBV28|15|TRBD1|TRBJ1-1|many
TGTGCCAGCAGTTCCCAGGGACAGGGGAACACTGAAGCTTTCTTT
CASSSQGQGNTEAFF
>TRBV11-2|15|.|TRBJ1-3|many
TGTGCCAGCAGCTTAGATTACGGGGATGGAAACACCATATATTTT
CASSLDYGDGNTIYF
>TRBV2|14|.|TRBJ2-3|many
TGTGCCAGCAGTGAAGTCTACAGAACGGATACGCAGTATTTT
CASSEVYRTDTQYF
>TRBV11-3|15|TRBD2|TRBJ2-1|.
TGTGCCAGCAGCTTCCTAGCGGGAGTCAATGATGAGCAGTTCTTC
CASSFLAGVNDEQFF
>TRBV4-2|12|.|TRBJ2-1|few
TGTGCCAGCAGCCAAGAAGGGGCAGAGCAGTTCTTC
CASSQEGAEQFF
>TRBV5-1|15|.|TRBJ2-7|few
TGCGCCAGCAGCTTGGATGGACAAAACCCTTACGAGCAGTACTTC
CASSLDGQNPYEQYF
>TRBV6-2/TRBV6-3|12|TRBD1|TRBJ1-5|.
TGTGCCAGCAGTGGGGACAGGGTCCTGTCCCATTTT
CASSGDRVLSHF
>TRBV3-1|16|TRBD1|TRBJ1-2|many
TGTGCCAGCAGCCACTCGGACAGGGTAGCTAACTATGGCTACACCTTC
CASSHSDRVANYGYTF
>TRBV7-8|17|.|TRBJ2-1|.
TGTGCCAGCAGCTCACAAAATCCGGGCCTAGGGTACAATGAGCAGTTCTTC
CASSSQNPGLGYNEQFF